The clone carrying this TCR beta chain came up a few times. Its antigen is not identified. The data derive from a study of cytomegalovirus exposure and HLA in healthy donors. The PCR employed 60 Vbeta primers together with 13 Jbeta primers. Measured with immunoSEQ multiplex PCR; TCRdb has only the in-frame clones, and not every one. The sample contains tens of thousands of clones, roughly 84% of which appear only once. This CDR3 has 12 residues. The V end was cut by 4 bases, the J end by 6 bases, with 8 bases between. Germline assignment: CDR1 SGHDT and CDR2 YYEEEE. General study points: Sequencing depth roughly uniform across donors was assumed in presence/absence analyses. Rarity held for most TCR sequences, but there were some public TCRs that occurred in many donors. With further analysis later on, most CMV-associated TCR beta chains appeared HLA-restricted. Several of the most significant clusters appeared, in a later analysis, to be linked to common viral pathogens.

The chain is built from TRBV5-6 and TRBJ2-1; a weak D match, TRBD2 (6 bases). This clonotype was obtained from a woman aged 25 to 45 in good health and CMV-seronegative. The source material was PBMCs. CDR3 DNA sequence: TGTGCCAGCAGCCCCGGGGGCAATGAGCAGTTCTTC. Translating gives CASSPGGNEQFF.